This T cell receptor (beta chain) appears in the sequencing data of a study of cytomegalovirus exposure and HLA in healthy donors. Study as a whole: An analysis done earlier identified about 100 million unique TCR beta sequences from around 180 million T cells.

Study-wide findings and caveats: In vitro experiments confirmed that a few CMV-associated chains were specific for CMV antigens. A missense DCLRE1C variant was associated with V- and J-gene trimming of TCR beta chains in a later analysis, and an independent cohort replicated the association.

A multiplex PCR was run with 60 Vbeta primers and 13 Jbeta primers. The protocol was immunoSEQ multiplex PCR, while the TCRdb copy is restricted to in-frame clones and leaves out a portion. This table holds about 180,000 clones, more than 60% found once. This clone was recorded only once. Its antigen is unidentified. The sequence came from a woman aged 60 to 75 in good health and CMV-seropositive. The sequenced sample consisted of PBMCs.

Written as DNA, the CDR3 is TGTGCCACCAGCAGAGGTCGGGCAGGGGGCGCATCTGAAGCTTTCTTT. This sequence encodes CATSRGRAGGASEAFF. The gene calls are TRBV15 and TRBJ1-1; 8 nucleotides line up with TRBD1. The CDR3 spans 16 residues. Trimming took 1 base from V and 6 from J; bases not matched to a gene: 10. Per the germline V gene, CDR1 is LNHNV and CDR2 is YYDKDF (reference sequence).